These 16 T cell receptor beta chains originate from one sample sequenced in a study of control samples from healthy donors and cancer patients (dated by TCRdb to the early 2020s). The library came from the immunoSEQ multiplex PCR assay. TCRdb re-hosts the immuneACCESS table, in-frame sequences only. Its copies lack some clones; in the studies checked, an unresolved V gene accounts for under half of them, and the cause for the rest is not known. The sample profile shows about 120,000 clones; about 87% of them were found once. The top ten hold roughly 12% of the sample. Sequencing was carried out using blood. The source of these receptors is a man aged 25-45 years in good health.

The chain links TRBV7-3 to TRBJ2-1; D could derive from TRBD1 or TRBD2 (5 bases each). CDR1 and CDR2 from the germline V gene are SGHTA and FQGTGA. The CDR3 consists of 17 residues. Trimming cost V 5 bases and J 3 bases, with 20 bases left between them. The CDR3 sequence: CASSPQPPGTHYNEQFF. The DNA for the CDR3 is TGTGCCAGCAGCCCCCAGCCCCCAGGGACGCACTACAATGAGCAGTTCTTC.

The CDR3 spells CASSLDWGRTEAFF. DNA for the CDR3: TGTGCCAGCAGCTTAGATTGGGGAAGGACTGAAGCTTTCTTT. The rearrangement uses TRBV11-1 and TRBJ1-1; D is ambiguous. CDR1 and CDR2 from the germline V gene are SGHAT and FQDESV (reference sequence). The CDR3 has 14 amino acids. V was trimmed by 1 base and J by 5 bases, leaving 11 bases between them.

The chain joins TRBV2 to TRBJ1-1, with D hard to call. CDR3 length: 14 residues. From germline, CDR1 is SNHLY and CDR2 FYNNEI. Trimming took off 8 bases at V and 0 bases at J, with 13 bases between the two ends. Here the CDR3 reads CASEKTEMNTEAFF. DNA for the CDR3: TGTGCCAGCGAGAAAACAGAAATGAACACTGAAGCTTTCTTT. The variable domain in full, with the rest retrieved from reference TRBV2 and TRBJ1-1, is EPEVTQTPSHQVTQMGQEVILRCVPISNHLYFYWYRQILGQKVEFLVSFYNNEISEKSEIFDDQFSVERPDGSNFTLKIRSTKLEDSAMYFCASEKTEMNTEAFFGQGTRLTVV.

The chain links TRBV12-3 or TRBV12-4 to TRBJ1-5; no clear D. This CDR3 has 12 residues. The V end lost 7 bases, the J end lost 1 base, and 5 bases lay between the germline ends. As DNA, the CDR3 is TGTGCCAGCAAAAGGAGCAATCAGCCCCAGCATTTT. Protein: CASKRSNQPQHF.

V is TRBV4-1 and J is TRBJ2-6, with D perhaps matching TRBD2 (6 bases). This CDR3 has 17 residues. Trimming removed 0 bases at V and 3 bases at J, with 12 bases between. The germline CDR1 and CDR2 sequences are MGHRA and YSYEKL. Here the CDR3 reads CASSQEGGALGANVLTF. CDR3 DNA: TGCGCCAGCAGCCAAGAAGGCGGGGCCCTTGGGGCCAACGTCCTGACTTTC.

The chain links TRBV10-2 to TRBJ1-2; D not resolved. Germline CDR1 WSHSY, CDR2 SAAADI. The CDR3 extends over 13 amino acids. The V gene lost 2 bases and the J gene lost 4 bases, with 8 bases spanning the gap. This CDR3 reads CASSELSGYGYTF. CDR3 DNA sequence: TGCGCCAGCAGTGAGCTAAGCGGCTATGGCTACACCTTC.

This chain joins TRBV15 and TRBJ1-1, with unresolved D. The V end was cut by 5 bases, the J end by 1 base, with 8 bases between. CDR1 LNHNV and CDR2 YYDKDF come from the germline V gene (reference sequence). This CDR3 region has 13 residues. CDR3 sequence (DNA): TGTGCCACCAGCGCCCTGGAGAACACTGAAGCTTTCTTT. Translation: CATSALENTEAFF. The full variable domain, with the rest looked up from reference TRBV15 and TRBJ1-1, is DAMVIQNPRYQVTQFGKPVTLSCSQTLNHNVMYWYQQKSSQAPKLLFHYYDKDFNNEADTPDNFQSRRPNTSFCFLDIRSPGLGDTAMYLCATSALENTEAFFGQGTRLTVV.

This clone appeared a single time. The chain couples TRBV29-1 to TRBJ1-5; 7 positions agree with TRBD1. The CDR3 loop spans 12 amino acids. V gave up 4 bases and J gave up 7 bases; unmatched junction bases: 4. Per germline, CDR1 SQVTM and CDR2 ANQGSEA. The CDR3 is CSVGSGGQPQHF. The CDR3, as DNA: TGCAGCGTTGGTTCAGGGGGACAGCCCCAGCATTTT. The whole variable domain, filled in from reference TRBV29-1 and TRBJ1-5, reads SAVISQKPSRDICQRGTSLTIQCQVDSQVTMMFWYRQQPGQSLTLIATANQGSEATYESGFVIDKFPISRPNLTFSTLTVSNMSPEDSSIYLCSVGSGGQPQHFGDGTRLSIL.

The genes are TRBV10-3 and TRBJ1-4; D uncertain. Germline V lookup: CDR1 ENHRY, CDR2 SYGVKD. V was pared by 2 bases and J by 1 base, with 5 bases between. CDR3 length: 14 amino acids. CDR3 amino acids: CAISEQITNEKLFF. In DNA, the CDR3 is TGTGCCATCAGTGAGCAGATAACTAATGAAAAACTGTTTTTT.

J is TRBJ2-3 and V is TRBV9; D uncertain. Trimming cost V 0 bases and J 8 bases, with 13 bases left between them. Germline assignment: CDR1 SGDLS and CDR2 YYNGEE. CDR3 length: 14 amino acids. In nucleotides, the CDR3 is TGTGCCAGCAGCGTAGACTCTTCAATCGGTACGCAGTATTTT. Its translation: CASSVDSSIGTQYF.

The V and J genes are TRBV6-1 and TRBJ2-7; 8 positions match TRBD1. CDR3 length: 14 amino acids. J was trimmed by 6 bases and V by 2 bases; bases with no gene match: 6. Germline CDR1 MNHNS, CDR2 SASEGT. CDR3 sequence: CASSEFETGAEQYV. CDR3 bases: TGTGCCAGCAGTGAATTCGAGACAGGGGCCGAGCAGTACGTC.

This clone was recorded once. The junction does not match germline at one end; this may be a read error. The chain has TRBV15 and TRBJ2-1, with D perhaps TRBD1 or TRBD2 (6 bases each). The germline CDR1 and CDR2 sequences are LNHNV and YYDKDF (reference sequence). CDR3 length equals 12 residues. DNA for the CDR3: TGTGCCACCAGCAGATGGGGGGCTGAGCCGTTCTTC. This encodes CATSRWGAEPFF.

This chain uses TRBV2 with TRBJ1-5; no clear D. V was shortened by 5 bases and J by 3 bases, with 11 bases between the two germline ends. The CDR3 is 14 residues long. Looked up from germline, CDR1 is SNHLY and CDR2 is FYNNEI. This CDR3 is CASSHEKNNQPQHF. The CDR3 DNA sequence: TGTGCCAGCAGTCACGAGAAGAACAATCAGCCCCAGCATTTT.

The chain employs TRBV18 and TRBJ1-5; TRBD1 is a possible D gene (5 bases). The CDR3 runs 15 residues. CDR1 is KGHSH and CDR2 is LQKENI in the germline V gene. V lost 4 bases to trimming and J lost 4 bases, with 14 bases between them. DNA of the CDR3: TGTGCCAGCTCACTTGGCAGGGCTGGAAATCAGCCCCAGCATTTT. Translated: CASSLGRAGNQPQHF. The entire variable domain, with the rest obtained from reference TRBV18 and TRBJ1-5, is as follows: NAGVMQNPRHLVRRRGQEARLRCSPMKGHSHVYWYRQLPEEGLKFMVYLQKENIIDESGMPKERFSAEFPKEGPSILRIQQVVRGDSAAYFCASSLGRAGNQPQHFGDGTRLSIL.

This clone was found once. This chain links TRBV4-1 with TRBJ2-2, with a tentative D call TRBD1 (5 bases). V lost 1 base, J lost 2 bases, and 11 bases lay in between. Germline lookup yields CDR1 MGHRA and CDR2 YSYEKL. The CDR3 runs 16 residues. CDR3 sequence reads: CASSQGPRVNTGELFF. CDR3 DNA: TGCGCCAGCAGCCAAGGTCCCAGGGTTAACACCGGGGAGCTGTTTTTT.

CDR3 loop: CASRDSSYNEQFF. The CDR3 bases are TGTGCCAGCAGGGACAGCTCCTACAATGAGCAGTTCTTC. The J gene is TRBJ2-1, the V gene TRBV6-6, with TRBD1 as a possible D gene (6 bases). The CDR3 spans 13 residues. The germline V and J ends were trimmed by 6 bases and 0 bases, with 6 bases remaining between them. CDR1 is MNHNY, CDR2 SVGAGI, per germline (reference sequence).